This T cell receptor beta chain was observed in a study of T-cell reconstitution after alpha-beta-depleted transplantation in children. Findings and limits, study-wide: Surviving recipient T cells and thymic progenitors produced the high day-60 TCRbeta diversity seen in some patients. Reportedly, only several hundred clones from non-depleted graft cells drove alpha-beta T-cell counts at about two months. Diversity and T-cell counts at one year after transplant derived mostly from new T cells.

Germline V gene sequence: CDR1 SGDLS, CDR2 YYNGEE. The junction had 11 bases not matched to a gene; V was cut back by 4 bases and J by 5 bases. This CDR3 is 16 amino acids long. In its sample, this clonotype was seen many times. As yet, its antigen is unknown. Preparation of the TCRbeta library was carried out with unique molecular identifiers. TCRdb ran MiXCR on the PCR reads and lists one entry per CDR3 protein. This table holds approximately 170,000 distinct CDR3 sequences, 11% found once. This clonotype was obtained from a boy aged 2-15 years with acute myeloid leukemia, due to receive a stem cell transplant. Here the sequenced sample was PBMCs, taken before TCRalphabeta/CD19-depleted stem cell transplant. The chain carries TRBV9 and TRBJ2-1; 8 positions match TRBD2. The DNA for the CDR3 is TGTGCCAGCAGCTACGGGGGGGGGCTAACGAACAATGAGCAGTTCTTC. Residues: CASSYGGGLTNNEQFF.